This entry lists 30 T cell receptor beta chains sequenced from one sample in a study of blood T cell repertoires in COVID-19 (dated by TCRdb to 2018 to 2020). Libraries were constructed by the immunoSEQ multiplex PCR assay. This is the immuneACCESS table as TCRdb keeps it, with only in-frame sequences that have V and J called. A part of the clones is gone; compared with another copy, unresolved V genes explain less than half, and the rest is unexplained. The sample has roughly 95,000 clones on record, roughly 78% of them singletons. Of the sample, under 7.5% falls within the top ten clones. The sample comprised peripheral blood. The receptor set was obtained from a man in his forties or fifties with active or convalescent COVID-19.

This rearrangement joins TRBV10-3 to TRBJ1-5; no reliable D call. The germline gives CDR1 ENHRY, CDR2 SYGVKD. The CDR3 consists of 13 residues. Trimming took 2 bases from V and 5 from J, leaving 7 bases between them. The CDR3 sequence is CAISEGGHQPQHF. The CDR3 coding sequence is TGTGCCATCAGTGAGGGAGGCCATCAGCCCCAGCATTTT.

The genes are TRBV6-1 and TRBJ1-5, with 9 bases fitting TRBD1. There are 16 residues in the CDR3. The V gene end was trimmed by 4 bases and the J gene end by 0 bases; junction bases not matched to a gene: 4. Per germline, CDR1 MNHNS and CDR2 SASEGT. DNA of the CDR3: TGTGCCAGCAGTGGGACAGGGGTCTATAGCAATCAGCCCCAGCATTTT. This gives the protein CASSGTGVYSNQPQHF.

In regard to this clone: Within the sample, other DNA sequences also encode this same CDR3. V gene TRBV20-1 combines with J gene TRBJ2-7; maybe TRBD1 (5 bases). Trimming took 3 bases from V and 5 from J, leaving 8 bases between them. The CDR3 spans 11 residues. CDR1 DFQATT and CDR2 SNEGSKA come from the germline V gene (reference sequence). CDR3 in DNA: TGCAGTGCTAGGGCAGGGCACGAGCAGTACGTC. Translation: CSARAGHEQYV.

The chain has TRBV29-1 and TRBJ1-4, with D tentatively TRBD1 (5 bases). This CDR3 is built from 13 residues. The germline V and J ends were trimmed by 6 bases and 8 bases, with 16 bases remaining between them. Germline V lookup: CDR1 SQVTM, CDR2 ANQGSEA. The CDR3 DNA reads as TGCAGCGTGATAATCCCTGGGGGGGAAAAACTGTTTTTT. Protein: CSVIIPGGEKLFF.

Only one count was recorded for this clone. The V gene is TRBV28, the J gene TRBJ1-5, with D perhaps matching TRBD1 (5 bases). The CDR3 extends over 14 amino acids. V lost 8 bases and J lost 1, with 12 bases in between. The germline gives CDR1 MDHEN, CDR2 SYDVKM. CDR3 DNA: TGTGCCAGCTGGGAGGGGATAAGCAATCAGCCCCAGCATTTT. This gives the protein CASWEGISNQPQHF.

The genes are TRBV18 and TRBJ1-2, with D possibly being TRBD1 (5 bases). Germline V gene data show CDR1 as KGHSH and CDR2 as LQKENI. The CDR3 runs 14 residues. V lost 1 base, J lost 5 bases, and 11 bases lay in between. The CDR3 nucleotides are TGTGCCAGCTCACCACAGGGAGGGGTTTATGGCTACACCTTC. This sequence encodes CASSPQGGVYGYTF.

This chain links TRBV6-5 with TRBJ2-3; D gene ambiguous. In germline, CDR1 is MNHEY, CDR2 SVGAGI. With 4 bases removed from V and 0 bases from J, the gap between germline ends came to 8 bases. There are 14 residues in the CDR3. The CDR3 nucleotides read TGTGCCAGCAGTTCTTCCGGGAGCACAGATACGCAGTATTTT. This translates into CASSSSGSTDTQYF.

In DNA, the CDR3 is TGTGCCAGTAGTATGGCGGGACAGGCGAGGGGCTACACCTTC. Encoded protein: CASSMAGQARGYTF. The chain has TRBV19 and TRBJ1-2, with 8 bases lining up with TRBD1. The V segment lost 3 bases and the J segment 8 bases; nucleotides outside the gene matches: 8. CDR1 and CDR2 (germline): LNHDA, SQIVND (reference sequence). This CDR3 comprises 14 residues.

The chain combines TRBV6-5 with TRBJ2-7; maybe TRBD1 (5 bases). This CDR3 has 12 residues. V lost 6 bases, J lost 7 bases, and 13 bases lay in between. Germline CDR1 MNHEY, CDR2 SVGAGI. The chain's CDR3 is CASSTRQREQYV. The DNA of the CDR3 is TGTGCCAGCAGCACAAGACAGAGAGAGCAGTACGTC.

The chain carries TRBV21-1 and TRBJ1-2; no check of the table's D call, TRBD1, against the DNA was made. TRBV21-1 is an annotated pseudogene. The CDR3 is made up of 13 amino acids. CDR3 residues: CASDRDRGHGYTF. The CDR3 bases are TGTGCCAGCGACAGAGACAGGGGACATGGCTACACCTTC.

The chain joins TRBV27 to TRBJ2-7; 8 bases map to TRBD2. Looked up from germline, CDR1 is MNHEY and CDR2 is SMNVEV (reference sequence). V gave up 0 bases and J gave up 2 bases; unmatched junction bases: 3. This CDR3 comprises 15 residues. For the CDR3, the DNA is TGTGCCAGCAGTTTATCTAGCGGGGTGACCTACGAGCAGTACTTC. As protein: CASSLSSGVTYEQYF.

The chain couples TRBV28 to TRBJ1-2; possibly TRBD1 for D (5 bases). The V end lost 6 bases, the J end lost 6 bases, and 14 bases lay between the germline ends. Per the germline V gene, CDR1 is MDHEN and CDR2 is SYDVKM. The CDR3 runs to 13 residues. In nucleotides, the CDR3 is TGTGCCAGCAGCCCCCGTCGGGGGGATGGCTACACCTTC. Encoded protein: CASSPRRGDGYTF.

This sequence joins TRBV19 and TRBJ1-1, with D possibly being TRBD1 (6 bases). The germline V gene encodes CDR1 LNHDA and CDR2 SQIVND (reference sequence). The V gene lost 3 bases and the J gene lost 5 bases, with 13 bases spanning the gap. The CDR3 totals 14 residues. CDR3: CASSIMGQGTEAFF. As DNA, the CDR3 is TGTGCCAGTAGTATCATGGGACAAGGGACTGAAGCTTTCTTT. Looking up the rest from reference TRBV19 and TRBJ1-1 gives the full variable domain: DGGITQSPKYLFRKEGQNVTLSCEQNLNHDAMYWYRQDPGQGLRLIYYSQIVNDFQKGDIAEGYSVSREKKESFPLTVTSAQKNPTAFYLCASSIMGQGTEAFFGQGTRLTVV.

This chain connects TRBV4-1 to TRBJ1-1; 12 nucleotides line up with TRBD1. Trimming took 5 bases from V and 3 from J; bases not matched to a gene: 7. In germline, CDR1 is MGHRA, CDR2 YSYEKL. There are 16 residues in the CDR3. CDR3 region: CASSYGTGGFDTEAFF. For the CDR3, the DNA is TGCGCCAGCAGCTACGGGACAGGGGGCTTTGACACTGAAGCTTTCTTT.

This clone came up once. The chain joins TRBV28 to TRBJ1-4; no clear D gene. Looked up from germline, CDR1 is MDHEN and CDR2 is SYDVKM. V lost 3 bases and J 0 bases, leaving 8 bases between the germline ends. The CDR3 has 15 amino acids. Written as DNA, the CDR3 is TGTGCCAGCAGTTTTCTAGCAGCAACTAATGAAAAACTGTTTTTT. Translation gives CASSFLAATNEKLFF. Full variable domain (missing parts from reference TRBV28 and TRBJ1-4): DVKVTQSSRYLVKRTGEKVFLECVQDMDHENMFWYRQDPGLGLRLIYFSYDVKMKEKGDIPEGYSVSREKKERFSLILESASTNQTSMYLCASSFLAATNEKLFFGSGTQLSVL.

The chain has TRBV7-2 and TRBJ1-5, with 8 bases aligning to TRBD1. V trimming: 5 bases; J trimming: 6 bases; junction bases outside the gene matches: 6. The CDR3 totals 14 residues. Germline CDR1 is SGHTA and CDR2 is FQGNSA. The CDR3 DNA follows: TGTGCCAGCAGCATCGGACAGGGAACTCAGCCCCAGCATTTT. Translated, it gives CASSIGQGTQPQHF.

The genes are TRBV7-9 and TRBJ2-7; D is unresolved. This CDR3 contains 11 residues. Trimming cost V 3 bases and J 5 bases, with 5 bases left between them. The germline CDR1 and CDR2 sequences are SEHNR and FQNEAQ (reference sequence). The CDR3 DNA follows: TGTGCCAGCAGCTTTGAGGACGAGCAGTACTTC. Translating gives CASSFEDEQYF. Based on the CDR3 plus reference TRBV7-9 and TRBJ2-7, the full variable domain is DTGVSQNPRHKITKRGQNVTFRCDPISEHNRLYWYRQTLGQGPEFLTYFQNEAQLEKSRLLSDRFSAERPKGSFSTLEIQRTEQGDSAMYLCASSFEDEQYFGPGTRLTVT.

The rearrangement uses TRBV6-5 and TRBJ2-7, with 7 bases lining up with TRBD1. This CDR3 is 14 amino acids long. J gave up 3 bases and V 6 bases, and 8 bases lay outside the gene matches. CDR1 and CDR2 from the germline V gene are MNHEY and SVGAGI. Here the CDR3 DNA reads TGTGCCAGCAGGGGACAGACTTGGGACTACGAGCAGTACGTC. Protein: CASRGQTWDYEQYV.

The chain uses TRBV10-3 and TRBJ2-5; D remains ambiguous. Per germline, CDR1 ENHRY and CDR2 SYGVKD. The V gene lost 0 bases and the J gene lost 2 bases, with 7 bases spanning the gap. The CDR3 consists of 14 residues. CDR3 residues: CAISESVAQETQYF. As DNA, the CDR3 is TGTGCCATCAGTGAGTCGGTGGCACAAGAGACCCAGTACTTC.

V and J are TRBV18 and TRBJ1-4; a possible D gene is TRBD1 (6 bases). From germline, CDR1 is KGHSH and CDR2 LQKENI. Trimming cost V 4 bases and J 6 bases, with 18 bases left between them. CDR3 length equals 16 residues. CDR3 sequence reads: CASSRNFRDTYEKLFF. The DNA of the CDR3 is TGTGCCAGCTCACGGAACTTCCGGGACACCTATGAAAAACTGTTTTTT.

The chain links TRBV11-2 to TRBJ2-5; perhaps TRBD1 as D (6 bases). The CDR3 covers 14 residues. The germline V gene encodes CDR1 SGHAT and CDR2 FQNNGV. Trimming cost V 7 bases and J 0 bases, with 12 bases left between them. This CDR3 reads CASTPQGYQETQYF. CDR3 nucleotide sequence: TGTGCCAGCACCCCTCAGGGGTACCAAGAGACCCAGTACTTC.

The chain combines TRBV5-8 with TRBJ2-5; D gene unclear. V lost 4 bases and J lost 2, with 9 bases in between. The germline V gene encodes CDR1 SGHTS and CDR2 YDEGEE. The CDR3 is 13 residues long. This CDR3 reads CASSLRHQETQYF. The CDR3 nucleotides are TGTGCCAGCAGCCTACGACATCAAGAGACCCAGTACTTC.

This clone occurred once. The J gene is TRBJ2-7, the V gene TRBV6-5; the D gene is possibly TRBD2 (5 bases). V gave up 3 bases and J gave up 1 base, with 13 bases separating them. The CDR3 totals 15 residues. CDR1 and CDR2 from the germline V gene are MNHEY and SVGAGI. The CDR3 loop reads CASSYLRAQSYEQYF. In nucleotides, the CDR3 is TGTGCCAGCAGTTATCTGCGGGCCCAGTCCTACGAGCAGTACTTC.

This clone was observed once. DNA of the CDR3: TGTGCCAGCAGCCAAGAACATGCGGGGGCCCACGGGAATGAGCAGTTCTTC. This codes for CASSQEHAGAHGNEQFF. The rearrangement links TRBV4-2 to TRBJ2-1, with a weak D call TRBD2 (7 bases). Germline CDR1 and CDR2: LGHNA and YNFKEQ. The CDR3 totals 17 residues. The V end was cut by 0 bases, the J end by 7 bases, with 19 bases between.

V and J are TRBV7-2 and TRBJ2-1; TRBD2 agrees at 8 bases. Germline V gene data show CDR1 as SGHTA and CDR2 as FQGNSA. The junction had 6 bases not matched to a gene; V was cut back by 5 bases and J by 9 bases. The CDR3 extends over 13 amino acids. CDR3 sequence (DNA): TGTGCCAGCAGCCTACCGGGACTAGGTGAGCAGTTCTTC. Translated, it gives CASSLPGLGEQFF.

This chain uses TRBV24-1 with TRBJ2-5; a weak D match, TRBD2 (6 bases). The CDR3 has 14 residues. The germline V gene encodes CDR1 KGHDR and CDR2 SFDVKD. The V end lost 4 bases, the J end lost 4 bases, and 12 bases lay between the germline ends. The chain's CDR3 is CATSEPGGVETQYF. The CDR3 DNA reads TGTGCCACCAGTGAGCCCGGAGGGGTAGAGACCCAGTACTTC.

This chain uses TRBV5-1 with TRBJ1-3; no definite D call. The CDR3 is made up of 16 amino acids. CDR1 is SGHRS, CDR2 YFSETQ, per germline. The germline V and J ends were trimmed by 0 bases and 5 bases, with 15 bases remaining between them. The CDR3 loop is CASSLAGLGGRNTIYF. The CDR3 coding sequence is TGCGCCAGCAGCTTGGCGGGCCTGGGAGGGAGAAACACCATATATTTT. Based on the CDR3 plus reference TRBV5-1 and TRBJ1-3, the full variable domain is KAGVTQTPRYLIKTRGQQVTLSCSPISGHRSVSWYQQTPGQGLQFLFEYFSETQRNKGNFPGRFSGRQFSNSRSEMNVSTLELGDSALYLCASSLAGLGGRNTIYFGEGSWLTVV.

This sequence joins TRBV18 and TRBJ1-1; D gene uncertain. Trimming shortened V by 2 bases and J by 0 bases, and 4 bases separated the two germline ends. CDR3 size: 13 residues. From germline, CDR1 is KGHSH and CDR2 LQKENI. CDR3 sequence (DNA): TGTGCCAGCTCACCAGGGCTGAACACTGAAGCTTTCTTT. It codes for CASSPGLNTEAFF.

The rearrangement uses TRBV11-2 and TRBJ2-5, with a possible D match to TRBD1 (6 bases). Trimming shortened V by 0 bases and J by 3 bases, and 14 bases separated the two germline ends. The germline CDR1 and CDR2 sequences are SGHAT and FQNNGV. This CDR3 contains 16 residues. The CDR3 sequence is CASSLDLQGTKETQYF. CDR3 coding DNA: TGTGCCAGCAGCTTAGATTTGCAGGGGACGAAAGAGACCCAGTACTTC.

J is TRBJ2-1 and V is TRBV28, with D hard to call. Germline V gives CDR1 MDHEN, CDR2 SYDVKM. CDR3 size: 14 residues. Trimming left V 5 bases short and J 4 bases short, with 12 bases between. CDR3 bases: TGTGCCAGCAGTCCCAGTGGGCTATACAATGAGCAGTTCTTC. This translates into CASSPSGLYNEQFF.